This TCR beta chain came from a study of blood T cell repertoires in COVID-19. Across the study: COVID-19 samples from acute and convalescent phases originated in the United States, Italy and Spain. PBMCs, B-cell-depleted T cells, or T cells were the source of the cDNA or gDNA that made up the material.

Original methodology: Quantification of nucleated cells was approximated via reference gene primer amplification. Produced via immunoSEQ multiplex PCR; TCRdb's table is partial and in-frame only. V and J calls and clone size are those listed in that table; D and trimming were worked out from the DNA. This sample carries tens of thousands of clones, approximately 90% of them seen once, and the ten largest clones take 2.5% to 3.5%. CDR1 is MGHRA, CDR2 YSYEKL, per germline. Trimming cost V 0 bases and J 1 base, with 3 bases left between them. The CDR3 is 13 amino acids. The receptor was isolated from a man between 45 and 60 years old with acute or convalescent COVID-19. Source material: peripheral blood. V is TRBV4-1 and J is TRBJ1-1; unclear D gene. The CDR3 loop is CASSQDRNTEAFF. The CDR3 nucleotides are TGCGCCAGCAGCCAAGATCGGAACACTGAAGCTTTCTTT.